This TCR beta chain was sequenced for a study of T cell changes during pregnancy in multiple sclerosis. CDR3 length equals 15 residues. V lost 6 bases, J lost 1 base, and 15 bases lay in between. CDR1 is MGHRA, CDR2 YSYEKL, per germline. TCRdb keeps only in-frame clones here, not all; method: immunoSEQ multiplex PCR. The table has around 50,000 clones, over 80% seen once. The receptor comes from a female donor with multiple sclerosis, enrolled in a pregnancy study. The sample here was CD4+ T cells from peripheral blood mononuclear cells, taken in the third trimester of pregnancy. The chain links TRBV4-1 to TRBJ2-5; D gene ambiguous. Here the CDR3 DNA reads TGCGCCAGCAGTCCTGCAAGCAGGCTCCAAGAGACCCAGTACTTC. The encoded protein is CASSPASRLQETQYF.